The clone carrying this T cell receptor (beta chain) was found a few times. CDR1 and CDR2 from the germline V gene are SGHVS and FQNEAQ. J lost 4 bases, V lost 3 bases, and 2 bases had no gene match. The CDR3 length is 14 residues. Treatment noted: some 19 received Ad26.COV2.S at low or high dose, single or two shots; about 5 received placebo; per-sample allocation not given. Specimen acquisition occurred on day 63 following the initial vaccine or placebo injection. Method: immunoSEQ multiplex PCR; TCRdb's copy keeps in-frame clones and lacks some. The sample holds about 350,000 clones, 75% to 90% seen once. The data originate from a study of Ad26.COV2.S vaccination and SARS-CoV-2 variants.

The sequenced sample was peripheral blood, obtained in a trial of Ad26.COV2.S vaccine versus placebo. This receptor was identified in a person aged 18 to 59 who received the Ad26.COV2.S COVID-19 vaccine or a placebo. The chain combines TRBV7-8 with TRBJ2-2, with TRBD1 matching over 7 bases. The CDR3 DNA reads as TGTGCCAGCAGCTTCGACAGGGCCACCGGGGAGCTGTTTTTT. Translated, it gives CASSFDRATGELFF.